This T cell receptor beta chain is from a study of blood T cells in healthy people across ages. With regard to this clonotype: Its cognate antigen is unknown.

A second PCR of about 7 to 12 cycles used a sample-barcoded 5' primer and a J-beta primer mix. Every cDNA molecule carried a tag from a template-switch adaptor bearing 12 random nucleotides. TCRdb analysed the 5' RACE reads with MiXCR anew, one entry per CDR3 protein. Of almost 1 million distinct CDR3 sequences in the sample, roughly half were seen once. Study-wide points: Older age coincided with a roughly linear decline in TCR beta diversity per million T cells.

Sequencing was done on a sample of blood. The sequence was obtained from a woman aged 55-70 years in good health.

Here the CDR3 reads CASIRTSGYYEQYF. The CDR3 coding sequence is TGTGCCAGCATCAGGACTAGCGGGTACTACGAGCAGTACTTC. The chain is built from TRBV6-5 and TRBJ2-7; 11 bases fit TRBD2. J lost 3 bases, V lost 7 bases, and 5 bases had no gene match. Germline CDR1 is MNHEY and CDR2 is SVGAGI. The CDR3 is 14 amino acids.